The clone carrying this TCR beta chain was found a few times. Its antigen is not known. These data originate in a study of T cells after yellow fever vaccination. Study-wide results and caveats: Shared CD4/CD8 clonotypes were a small share, likely from convergent recombination. Most clones from primary vaccination resurfaced after the booster (nearly 97% CD4, 70% to 90% CD8). One caveat is that FACS-sorted repertoires could contain abundant clonotypes contaminating from the bulk population.

The CDR3 runs 15 residues. Germline values: CDR1 MNHEY, CDR2 SVGAGI. V lost 0 bases and J lost 5, with 11 bases in between. 5'RACE template switching produced TCR cDNA carrying a universal primer site and UMIs. TCRdb reprocessed the 5' RACE reads with MiXCR, giving one entry per CDR3 protein. This repertoire shows about 220,000 distinct CDR3 sequences, approximately 6.8% found once; its top ten account for about 0.95%. The source material was CD4+ T cells sorted from PBMCs, sampled on the day of the yellow fever booster vaccination. The clonotype was recovered from a young man who received the YFV17D yellow fever vaccine. The chain joins TRBV6-5 to TRBJ2-1, with D maybe TRBD2 (5 bases). The CDR3 sequence is CASSYSPSGDNEQFF. CDR3 coding DNA: TGTGCCAGCAGTTACTCCCCGAGCGGAGACAATGAGCAGTTCTTC.